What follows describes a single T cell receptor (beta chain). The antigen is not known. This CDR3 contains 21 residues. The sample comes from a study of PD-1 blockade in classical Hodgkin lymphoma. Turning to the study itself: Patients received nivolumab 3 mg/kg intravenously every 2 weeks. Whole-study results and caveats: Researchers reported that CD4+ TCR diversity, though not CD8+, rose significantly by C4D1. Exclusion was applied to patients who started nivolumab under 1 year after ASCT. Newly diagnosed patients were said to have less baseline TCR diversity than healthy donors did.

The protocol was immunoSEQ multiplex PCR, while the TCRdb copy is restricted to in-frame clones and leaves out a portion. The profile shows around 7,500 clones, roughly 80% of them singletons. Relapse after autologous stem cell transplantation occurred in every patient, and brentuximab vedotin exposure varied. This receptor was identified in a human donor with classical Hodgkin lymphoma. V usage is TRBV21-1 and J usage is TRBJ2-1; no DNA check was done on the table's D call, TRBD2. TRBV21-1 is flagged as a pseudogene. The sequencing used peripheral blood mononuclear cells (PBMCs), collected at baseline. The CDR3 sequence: CASSKVGKASGRTWRGNEQFF. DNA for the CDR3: TGTGCCAGCAGCAAAGTGGGGAAGGCTAGCGGGAGGACTTGGAGGGGCAATGAGCAGTTCTTC.